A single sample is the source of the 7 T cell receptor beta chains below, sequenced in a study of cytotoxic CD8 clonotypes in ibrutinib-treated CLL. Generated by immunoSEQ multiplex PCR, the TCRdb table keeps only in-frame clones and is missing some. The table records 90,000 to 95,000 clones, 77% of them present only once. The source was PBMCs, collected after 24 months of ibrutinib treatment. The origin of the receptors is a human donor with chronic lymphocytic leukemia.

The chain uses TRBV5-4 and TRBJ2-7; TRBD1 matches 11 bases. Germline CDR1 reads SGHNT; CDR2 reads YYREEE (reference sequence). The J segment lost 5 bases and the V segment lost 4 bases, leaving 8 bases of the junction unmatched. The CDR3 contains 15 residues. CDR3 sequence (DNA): TGTGCCAGCAGCCAGGGGACAGGGGGACGCGACGAGCAGTACTTC. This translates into CASSQGTGGRDEQYF.

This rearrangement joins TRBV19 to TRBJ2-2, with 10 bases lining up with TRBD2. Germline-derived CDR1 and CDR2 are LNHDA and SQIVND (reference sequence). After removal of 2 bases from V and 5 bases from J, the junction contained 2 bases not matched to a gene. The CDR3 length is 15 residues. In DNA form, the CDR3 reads TGTGCCAGTAGTATAAGCGGGAGGGGTACCGGGGAGCTGTTTTTT. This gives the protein CASSISGRGTGELFF.

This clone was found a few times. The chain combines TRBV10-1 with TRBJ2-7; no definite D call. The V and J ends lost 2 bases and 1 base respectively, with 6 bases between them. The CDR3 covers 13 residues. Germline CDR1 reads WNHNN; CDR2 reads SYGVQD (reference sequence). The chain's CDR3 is CASSEPLSYEQYF. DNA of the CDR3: TGCGCCAGCAGTGAGCCGTTATCCTACGAGCAGTACTTC.

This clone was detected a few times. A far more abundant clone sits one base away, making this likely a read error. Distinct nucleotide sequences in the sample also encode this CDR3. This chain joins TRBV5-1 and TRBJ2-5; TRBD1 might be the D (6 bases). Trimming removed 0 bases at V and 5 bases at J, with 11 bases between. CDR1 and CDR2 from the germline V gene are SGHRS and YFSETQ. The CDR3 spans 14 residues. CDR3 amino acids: CASSLGRGYETQYF. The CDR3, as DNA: TGCGCCAGCAGCTTGGGCAGGGGCTATGAGACCCAGTACTTC.

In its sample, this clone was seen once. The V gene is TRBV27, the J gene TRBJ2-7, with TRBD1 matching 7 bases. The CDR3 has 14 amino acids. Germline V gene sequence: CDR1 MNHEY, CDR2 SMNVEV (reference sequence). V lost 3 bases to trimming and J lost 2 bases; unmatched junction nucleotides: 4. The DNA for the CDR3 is TGTGCCAGCAGTTTTCGGACAGGCCCCTACGAGCAGTACTTC. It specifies CASSFRTGPYEQYF.

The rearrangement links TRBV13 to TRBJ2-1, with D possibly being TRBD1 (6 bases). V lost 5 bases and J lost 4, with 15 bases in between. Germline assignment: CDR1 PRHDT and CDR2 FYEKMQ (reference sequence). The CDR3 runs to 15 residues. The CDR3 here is CASSPTGQLYNEQFF. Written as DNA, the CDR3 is TGTGCCAGCAGCCCGACAGGACAACTTTACAATGAGCAGTTCTTC.

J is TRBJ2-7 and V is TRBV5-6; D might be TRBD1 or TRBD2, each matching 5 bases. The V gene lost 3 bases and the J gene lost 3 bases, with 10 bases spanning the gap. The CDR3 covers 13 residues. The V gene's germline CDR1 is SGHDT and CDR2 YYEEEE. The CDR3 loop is CASSYRTDYEQYF. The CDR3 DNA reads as TGTGCCAGCAGCTACAGGACTGACTACGAGCAGTACTTC.